This T cell receptor beta chain was captured in a study of blood T cell repertoires in COVID-19. Study-wide context: PBMCs, B-cell-depleted T cells, or T cells provided the cDNA or gDNA that made up the material.

Study processing details: Scientists estimated how many nucleated cells there were by amplifying reference gene primers. Only in-frame clones appear in the TCRdb table, and some are missing; sequencing was by immunoSEQ multiplex PCR. The V and J calls and clone size come from that table; D and trimming were worked out from the DNA. The sample lists 150,000 or so clones, around 83% occurring once. This clone appeared once. Per germline, CDR1 KGHDR and CDR2 SFDVKD. The V and J ends lost 1 base and 1 base respectively, with 22 bases between them. The CDR3 loop spans 20 amino acids. V and J are TRBV24-1 and TRBJ2-1, with D maybe TRBD1 (6 bases). Material: peripheral blood. This clonotype was obtained from a woman aged 60 to 75 with acute or convalescent COVID-19. The CDR3 protein is CATSDLNPADRSVSYNEQFF. The CDR3 DNA reads TGTGCCACCAGTGATTTAAACCCCGCTGACAGGAGTGTTTCCTACAATGAGCAGTTCTTC.